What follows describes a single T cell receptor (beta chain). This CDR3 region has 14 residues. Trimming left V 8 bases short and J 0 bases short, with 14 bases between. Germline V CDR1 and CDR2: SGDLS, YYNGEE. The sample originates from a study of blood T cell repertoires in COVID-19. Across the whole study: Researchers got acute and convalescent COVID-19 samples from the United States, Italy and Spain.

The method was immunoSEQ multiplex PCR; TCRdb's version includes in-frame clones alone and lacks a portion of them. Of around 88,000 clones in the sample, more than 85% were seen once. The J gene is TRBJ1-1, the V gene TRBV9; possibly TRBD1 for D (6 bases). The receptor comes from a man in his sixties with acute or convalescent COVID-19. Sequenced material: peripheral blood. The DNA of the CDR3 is TGTGCCAGTACATTGACAGGAATGAACACTGAAGCTTTCTTT. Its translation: CASTLTGMNTEAFF.